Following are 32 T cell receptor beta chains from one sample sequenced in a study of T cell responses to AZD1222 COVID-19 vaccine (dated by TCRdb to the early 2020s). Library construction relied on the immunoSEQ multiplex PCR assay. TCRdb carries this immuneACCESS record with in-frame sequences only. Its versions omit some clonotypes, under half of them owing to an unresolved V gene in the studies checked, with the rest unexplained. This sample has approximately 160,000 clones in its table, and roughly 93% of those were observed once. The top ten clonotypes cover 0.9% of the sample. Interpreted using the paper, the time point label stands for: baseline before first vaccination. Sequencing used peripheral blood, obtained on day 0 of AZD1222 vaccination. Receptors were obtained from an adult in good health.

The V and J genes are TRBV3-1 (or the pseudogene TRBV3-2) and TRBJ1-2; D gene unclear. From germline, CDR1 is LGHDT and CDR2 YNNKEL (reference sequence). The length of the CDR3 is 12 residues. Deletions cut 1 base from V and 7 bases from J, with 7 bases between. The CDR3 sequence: CASSQVKSGYTF. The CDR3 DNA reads TGTGCCAGCAGCCAAGTGAAATCTGGCTACACCTTC.

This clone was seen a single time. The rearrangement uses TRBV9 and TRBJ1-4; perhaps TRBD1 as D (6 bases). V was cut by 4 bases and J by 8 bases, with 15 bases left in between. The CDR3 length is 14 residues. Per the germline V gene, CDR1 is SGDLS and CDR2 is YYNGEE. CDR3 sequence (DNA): TGTGCCAGCAGCCGACAGGCCAGCGGAGAAAAACTGTTTTTT. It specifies CASSRQASGEKLFF. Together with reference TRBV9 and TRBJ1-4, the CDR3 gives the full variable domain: DSGVTQTPKHLITATGQRVTLRCSPRSGDLSVYWYQQSLDQGLQFLIQYYNGEERAKGNILERFSAQQFPDLHSELNLSSLELGDSALYFCASSRQASGEKLFFGSGTQLSVL.

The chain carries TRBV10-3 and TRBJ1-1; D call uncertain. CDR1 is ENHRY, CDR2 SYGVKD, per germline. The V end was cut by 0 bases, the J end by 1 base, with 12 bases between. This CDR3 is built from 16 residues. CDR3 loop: CAISESSPGRNTEAFF. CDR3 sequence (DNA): TGTGCCATCAGTGAGTCGAGTCCCGGGCGGAACACTGAAGCTTTCTTT.

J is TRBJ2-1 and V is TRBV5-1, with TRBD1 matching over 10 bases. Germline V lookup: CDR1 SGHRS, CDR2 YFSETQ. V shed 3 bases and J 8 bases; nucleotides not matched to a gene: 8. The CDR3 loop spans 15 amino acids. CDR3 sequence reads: CASSSGGTGDHEQFF. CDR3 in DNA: TGCGCCAGCAGCTCGGGCGGGACAGGGGACCATGAGCAGTTCTTC.

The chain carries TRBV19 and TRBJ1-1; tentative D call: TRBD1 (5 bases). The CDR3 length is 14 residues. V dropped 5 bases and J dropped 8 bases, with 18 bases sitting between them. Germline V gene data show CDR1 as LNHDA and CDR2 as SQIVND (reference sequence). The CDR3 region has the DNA TGTGCCAGTAGTCAGGGCGGGGTGGTGACCGAAGCTTTCTTT. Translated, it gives CASSQGGVVTEAFF.

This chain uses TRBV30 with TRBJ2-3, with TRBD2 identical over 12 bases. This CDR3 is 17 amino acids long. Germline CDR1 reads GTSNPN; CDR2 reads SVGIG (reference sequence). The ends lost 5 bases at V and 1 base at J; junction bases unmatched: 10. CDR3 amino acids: CAWGGSRTSGGTDTQYF. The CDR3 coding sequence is TGTGCCTGGGGTGGTAGCAGGACTAGCGGGGGCACAGATACGCAGTATTTT.

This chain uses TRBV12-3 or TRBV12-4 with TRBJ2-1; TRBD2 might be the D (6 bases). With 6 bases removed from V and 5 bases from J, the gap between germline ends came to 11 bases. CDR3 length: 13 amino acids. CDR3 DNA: TGTGCCAGCAGGATTCCTAGCGACAATGAGCAGTTCTTC. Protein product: CASRIPSDNEQFF.

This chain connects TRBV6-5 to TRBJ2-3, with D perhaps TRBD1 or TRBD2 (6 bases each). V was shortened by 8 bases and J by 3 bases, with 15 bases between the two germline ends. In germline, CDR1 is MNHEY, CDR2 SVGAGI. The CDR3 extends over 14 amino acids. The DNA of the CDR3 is TGTGCCAGCGGGGGGCAAGGAGGGACAGATACGCAGTATTTT. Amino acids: CASGGQGGTDTQYF.

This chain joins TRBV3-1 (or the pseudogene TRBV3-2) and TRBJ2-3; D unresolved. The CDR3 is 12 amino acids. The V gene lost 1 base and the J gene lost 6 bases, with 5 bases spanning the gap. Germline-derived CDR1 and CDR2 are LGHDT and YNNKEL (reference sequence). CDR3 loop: CASSQVTDTQYF. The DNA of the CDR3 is TGTGCCAGCAGCCAAGTGACTGATACGCAGTATTTT.

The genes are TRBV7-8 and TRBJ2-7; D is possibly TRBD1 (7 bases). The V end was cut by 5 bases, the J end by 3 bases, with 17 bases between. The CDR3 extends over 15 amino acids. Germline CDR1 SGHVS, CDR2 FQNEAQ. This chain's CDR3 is CASSPPGGTVYEQYF. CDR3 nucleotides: TGTGCCAGCAGCCCCCCTGGGGGGACAGTCTACGAGCAGTACTTC. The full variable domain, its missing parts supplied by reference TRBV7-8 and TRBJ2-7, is GAGVSQSPRYKVAKRGQDVALRCDPISGHVSLFWYQQALGQGPEFLTYFQNEAQLDKSGLPSDRFFAERPEGSVSTLKIQRTQQEDSAVYLCASSPPGGTVYEQYFGPGTRLTVT.

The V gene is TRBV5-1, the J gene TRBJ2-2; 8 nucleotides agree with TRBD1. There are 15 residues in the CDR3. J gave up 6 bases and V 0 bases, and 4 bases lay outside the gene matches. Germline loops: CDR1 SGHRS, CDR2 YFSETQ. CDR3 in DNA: TGCGCCAGCAGCTTGGCTCAGGGGGCTTCCGGGGAGCTGTTTTTT. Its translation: CASSLAQGASGELFF.

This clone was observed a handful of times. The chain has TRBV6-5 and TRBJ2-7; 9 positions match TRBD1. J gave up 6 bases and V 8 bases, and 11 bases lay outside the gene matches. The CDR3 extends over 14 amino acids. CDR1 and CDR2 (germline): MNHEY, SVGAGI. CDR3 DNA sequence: TGTGCCAGCTCCCCGGGACAGGGTGCATCCGAGCAGTACTTC. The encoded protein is CASSPGQGASEQYF.

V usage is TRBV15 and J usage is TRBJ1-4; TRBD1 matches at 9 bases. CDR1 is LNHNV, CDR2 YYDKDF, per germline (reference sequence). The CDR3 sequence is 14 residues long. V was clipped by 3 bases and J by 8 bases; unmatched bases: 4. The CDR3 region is CATSRDRGAEKLFF. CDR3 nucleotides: TGTGCCACCAGCAGGGACAGGGGCGCAGAAAAACTGTTTTTT. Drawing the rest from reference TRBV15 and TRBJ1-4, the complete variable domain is DAMVIQNPRYQVTQFGKPVTLSCSQTLNHNVMYWYQQKSSQAPKLLFHYYDKDFNNEADTPDNFQSRRPNTSFCFLDIRSPGLGDTAMYLCATSRDRGAEKLFFGSGTQLSVL.

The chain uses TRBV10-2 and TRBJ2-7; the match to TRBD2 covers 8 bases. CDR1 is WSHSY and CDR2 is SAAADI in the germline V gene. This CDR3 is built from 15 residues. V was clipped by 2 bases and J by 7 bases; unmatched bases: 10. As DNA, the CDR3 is TGCGCCAGCAGTGAGCCAGGACTAGCACCTAATGAGCAGTACTTC. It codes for CASSEPGLAPNEQYF.

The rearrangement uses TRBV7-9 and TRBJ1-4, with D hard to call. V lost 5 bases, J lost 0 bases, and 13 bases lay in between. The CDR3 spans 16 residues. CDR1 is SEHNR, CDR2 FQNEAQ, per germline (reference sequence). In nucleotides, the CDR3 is TGTGCCAGCAGCAAGCCAACAGTGGCAACTAATGAAAAACTGTTTTTT. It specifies CASSKPTVATNEKLFF. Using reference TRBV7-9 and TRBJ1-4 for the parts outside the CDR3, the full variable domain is DTGVSQNPRHKITKRGQNVTFRCDPISEHNRLYWYRQTLGQGPEFLTYFQNEAQLEKSRLLSDRFSAERPKGSFSTLEIQRTEQGDSAMYLCASSKPTVATNEKLFFGSGTQLSVL.

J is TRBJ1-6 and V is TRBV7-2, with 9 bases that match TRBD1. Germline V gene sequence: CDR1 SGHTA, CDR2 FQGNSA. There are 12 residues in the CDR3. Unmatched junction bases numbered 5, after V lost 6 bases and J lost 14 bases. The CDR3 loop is CASSSQGAALHF. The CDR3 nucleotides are TGTGCCAGCAGTTCACAGGGGGCGGCCCTCCACTTT.

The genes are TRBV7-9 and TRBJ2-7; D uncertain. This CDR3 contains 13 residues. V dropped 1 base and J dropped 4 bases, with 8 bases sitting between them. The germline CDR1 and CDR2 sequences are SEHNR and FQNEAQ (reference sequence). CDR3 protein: CASSLDPVYEQYF. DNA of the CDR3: TGTGCCAGCAGCTTAGATCCAGTGTACGAGCAGTACTTC. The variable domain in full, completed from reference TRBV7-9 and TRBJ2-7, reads DTGVSQNPRHKITKRGQNVTFRCDPISEHNRLYWYRQTLGQGPEFLTYFQNEAQLEKSRLLSDRFSAERPKGSFSTLEIQRTEQGDSAMYLCASSLDPVYEQYFGPGTRLTVT.

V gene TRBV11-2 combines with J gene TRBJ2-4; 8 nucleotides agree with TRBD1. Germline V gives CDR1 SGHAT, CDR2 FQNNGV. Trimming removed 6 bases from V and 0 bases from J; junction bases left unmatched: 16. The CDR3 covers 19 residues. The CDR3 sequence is CASSPYSWDRILAKNIQYF. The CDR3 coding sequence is TGTGCCAGCAGTCCTTATTCATGGGACAGGATATTAGCCAAAAACATTCAGTACTTC.

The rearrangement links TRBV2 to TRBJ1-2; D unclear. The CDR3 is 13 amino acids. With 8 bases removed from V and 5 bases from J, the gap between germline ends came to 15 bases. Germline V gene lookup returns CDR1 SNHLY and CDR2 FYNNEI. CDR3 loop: CASCSTPEYGYTF. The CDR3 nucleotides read TGTGCCAGCTGCTCCACGCCGGAATATGGCTACACCTTC.

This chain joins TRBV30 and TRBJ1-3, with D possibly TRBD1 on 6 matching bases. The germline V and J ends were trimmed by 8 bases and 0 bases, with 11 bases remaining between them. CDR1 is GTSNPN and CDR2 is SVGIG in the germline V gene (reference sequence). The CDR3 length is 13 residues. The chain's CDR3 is CAGDTNSGNTIYF. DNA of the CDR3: TGTGCCGGGGACACGAACTCTGGAAACACCATATATTTT. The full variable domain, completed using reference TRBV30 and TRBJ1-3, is SQTIHQWPATLVQPVGSPLSLECTVEGTSNPNLYWYRQAAGRGLQLLFYSVGIGQISSEVPQNLSASRPQDRQFILSSKKLLLSDSGFYLCAGDTNSGNTIYFGEGSWLTVV.

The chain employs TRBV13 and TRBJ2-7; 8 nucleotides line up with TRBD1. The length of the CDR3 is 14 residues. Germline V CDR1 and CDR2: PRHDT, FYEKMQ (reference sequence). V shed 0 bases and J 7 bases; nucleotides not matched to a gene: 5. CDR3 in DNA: TGTGCCAGCAGCTTAGGGCAGGGGGCTCGAGAGCAGTACTTC. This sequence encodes CASSLGQGAREQYF.

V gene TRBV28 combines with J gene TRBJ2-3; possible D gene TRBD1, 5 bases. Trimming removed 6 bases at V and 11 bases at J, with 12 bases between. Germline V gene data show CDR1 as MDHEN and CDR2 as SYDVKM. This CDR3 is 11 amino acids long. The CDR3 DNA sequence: TGTGCCAGCAGAAGGGGTTGGGGGCAGTATTTT. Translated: CASRRGWGQYF.

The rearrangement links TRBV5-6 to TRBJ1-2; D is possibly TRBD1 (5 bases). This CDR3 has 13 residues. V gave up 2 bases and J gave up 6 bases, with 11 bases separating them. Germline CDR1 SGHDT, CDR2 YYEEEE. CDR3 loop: CASSFRGRNGYTF. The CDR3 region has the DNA TGTGCCAGCAGCTTTAGGGGTCGGAATGGCTACACCTTC.

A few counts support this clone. CDR3 in amino acids: CASSGIFLGELFF. The CDR3 DNA follows: TGCGCCAGCAGCGGTATTTTTTTAGGGGAGCTGTTTTTT. V is TRBV4-1 and J is TRBJ2-2; unclear D gene. The CDR3 consists of 13 residues. The germline V gene has CDR1 MGHRA and CDR2 YSYEKL. V gave up 5 bases and J gave up 8 bases, with 12 bases separating them.

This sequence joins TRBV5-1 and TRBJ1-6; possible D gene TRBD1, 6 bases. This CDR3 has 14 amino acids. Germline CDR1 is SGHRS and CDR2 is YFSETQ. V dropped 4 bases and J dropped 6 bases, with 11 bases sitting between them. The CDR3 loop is CASSPGGGNSPLHF. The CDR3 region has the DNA TGCGCCAGCAGCCCGGGAGGGGGTAATTCACCCCTCCACTTT.

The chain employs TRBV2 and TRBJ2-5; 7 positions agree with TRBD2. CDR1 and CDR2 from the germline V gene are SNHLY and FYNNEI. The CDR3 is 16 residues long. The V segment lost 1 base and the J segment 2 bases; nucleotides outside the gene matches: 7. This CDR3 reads CASSEGEGPQQETQYF. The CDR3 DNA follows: TGTGCCAGCAGTGAAGGGGAGGGCCCCCAACAAGAGACCCAGTACTTC. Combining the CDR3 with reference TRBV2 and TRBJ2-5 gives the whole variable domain EPEVTQTPSHQVTQMGQEVILRCVPISNHLYFYWYRQILGQKVEFLVSFYNNEISEKSEIFDDQFSVERPDGSNFTLKIRSTKLEDSAMYFCASSEGEGPQQETQYFGPGTRLLVL.

The CDR3 reads CASNLAGQETQYF. In nucleotides, the CDR3 is TGTGCCAGCAACTTAGCGGGGCAAGAGACCCAGTACTTC. The chain couples TRBV6-6 to TRBJ2-5; TRBD2 agrees at 8 bases. Germline-derived CDR1 and CDR2 are MNHNY and SVGAGI (reference sequence). V shed 7 bases, J shed 2 bases, and the junction held 3 bases outside the gene matches. CDR3 length: 13 amino acids.

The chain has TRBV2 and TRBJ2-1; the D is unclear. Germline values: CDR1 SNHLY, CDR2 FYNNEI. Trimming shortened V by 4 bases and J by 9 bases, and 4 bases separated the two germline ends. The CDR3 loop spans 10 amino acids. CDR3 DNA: TGTGCCAGCAGTGCGAGTGAGCAGTTCTTC. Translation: CASSASEQFF.

In DNA form, the CDR3 reads TGCGCCAGCAGCGGGGCAGCTAACGGGCAGTACTTC. It yields the protein CASSGAANGQYF. This rearrangement joins TRBV5-1 to TRBJ2-7; TRBD1 is a possible D gene (5 bases). This CDR3 region has 12 residues. V lost 4 bases and J lost 9, with 14 bases in between. Germline assignment: CDR1 SGHRS and CDR2 YFSETQ.

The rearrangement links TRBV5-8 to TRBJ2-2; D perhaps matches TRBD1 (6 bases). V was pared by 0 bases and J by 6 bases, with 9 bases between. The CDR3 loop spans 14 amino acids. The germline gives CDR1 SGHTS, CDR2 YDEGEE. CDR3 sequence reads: CASSLGYRAGELFF. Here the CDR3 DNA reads TGTGCCAGCAGCTTGGGATACAGGGCCGGGGAGCTGTTTTTT.

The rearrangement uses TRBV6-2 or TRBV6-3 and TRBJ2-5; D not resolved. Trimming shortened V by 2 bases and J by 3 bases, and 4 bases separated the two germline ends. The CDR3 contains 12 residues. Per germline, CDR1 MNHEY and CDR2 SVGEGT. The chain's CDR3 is CASSYRKETQYF. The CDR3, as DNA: TGTGCCAGCAGTTACCGGAAAGAGACCCAGTACTTC.

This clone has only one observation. The CDR3 sequence is CASSQTQGGGDTQYF. For the CDR3, the DNA is TGCGCCAGCAGCCAAACGCAGGGGGGAGGTGATACGCAGTATTTT. The rearrangement links TRBV4-1 to TRBJ2-3; tentatively, D is TRBD1 (7 bases). V was pared by 2 bases and J by 6 bases, with 15 bases between. Germline loops: CDR1 MGHRA, CDR2 YSYEKL. The length of the CDR3 is 15 residues.